The source of this T cell receptor (beta chain) is a study of blood T cell repertoires in COVID-19. Per the original methods: Reference gene primers were amplified, and this amplification served to estimate nucleated cell counts. Libraries were prepared by immunoSEQ multiplex PCR; TCRdb keeps only in-frame clonotypes and omits some of them. V and J calls and clone size are copied from that table; D and trimming were computed from the DNA. The data contain a few hundred thousand clones, about nine tenths of them singletons. The CDR3 totals 14 residues. V lost 5 bases, J lost 7 bases, and 15 bases lay in between. CDR1 is SEHNR, CDR2 FQNEAQ, per germline (reference sequence).

The receptor's source is a woman in her twenties or thirties with COVID-19, enrolled during active disease. Sequencing used peripheral blood. This chain connects TRBV7-9 to TRBJ1-5; D remains ambiguous. CDR3 sequence reads: CASSLGGLQQPQHF. The CDR3 region has the DNA TGTGCCAGCAGCCTAGGTGGACTGCAGCAGCCCCAGCATTTT.